These 26 T cell receptor beta chains were sequenced from one sample in a study of blood T cell repertoires in COVID-19. Sequencing was performed with immunoSEQ multiplex PCR; in TCRdb, only in-frame clones are kept and a portion is missing. The table shows about 140,000 clones, with under 90% occurring only once. The sequenced material came from peripheral blood. The receptor set was obtained from a woman aged 60-75 years with active or convalescent COVID-19.

This clone was counted a single time. The chain employs TRBV4-1 and TRBJ2-5; TRBD1 is a possible D gene (6 bases). The CDR3 runs to 16 residues. Per the germline V gene, CDR1 is MGHRA and CDR2 is YSYEKL. Trimming removed 5 bases at V and 3 bases at J, with 19 bases between. This chain's CDR3 is CASSLRIQGPKETQYF. CDR3 nucleotide sequence: TGCGCCAGCAGCTTAAGAATACAGGGTCCTAAAGAGACCCAGTACTTC.

The chain joins TRBV9 to TRBJ1-1; D gene unclear. V was pared by 4 bases and J by 6 bases, with 16 bases between. The CDR3 spans 14 residues. CDR1 and CDR2 from the germline V gene are SGDLS and YYNGEE. The CDR3 protein is CASSFRKEIPEAFF. DNA of the CDR3: TGTGCCAGCAGCTTTAGAAAGGAGATCCCTGAAGCTTTCTTT.

V is TRBV6-4 and J is TRBJ2-3; the D is unclear. The V end lost 0 bases, the J end lost 5 bases, and 6 bases lay between the germline ends. CDR1 and CDR2 from the germline V gene are MRHNA and SNTAGT. CDR3 length: 13 residues. CDR3 residues: CASSDSMRDTQYF. CDR3 in DNA: TGTGCCAGCAGTGACTCGATGAGAGATACGCAGTATTTT.

The chain carries TRBV7-6 and TRBJ1-1; D ambiguous. This CDR3 comprises 13 residues. CDR1 is SGHVS, CDR2 FNYEAQ, per germline. V was trimmed by 2 bases and J by 11 bases, leaving 15 bases between them. In nucleotides, the CDR3 is TGTGCCAGCAGCTTACTATTTTCCCTTCGGGCTTTCTTT. Protein sequence: CASSLLFSLRAFF.

The rearrangement uses TRBV6-1 and TRBJ1-2, with D perhaps TRBD1 (5 bases). The germline V and J ends were trimmed by 6 bases and 6 bases, with 29 bases remaining between them. From germline, CDR1 is MNHNS and CDR2 SASEGT. CDR3 size: 18 residues. The CDR3 loop is CASREKDRKGRRADGYTF. Here the CDR3 DNA reads TGTGCCAGCAGGGAAAAAGACAGAAAAGGAAGACGAGCTGATGGCTACACCTTC.

The CDR3 protein is CATSDGGYRQPQHF. CDR3 coding DNA: TGTGCCACCTCGGACGGAGGTTATCGGCAGCCCCAGCATTTT. The chain links TRBV6-5 to TRBJ1-5; D unclear. The CDR3 loop spans 14 amino acids. Germline assignment: CDR1 MNHEY and CDR2 SVGAGI. With 10 bases removed from V and 7 bases from J, the gap between germline ends came to 20 bases.

The J gene is TRBJ1-6, the V gene TRBV7-2, with TRBD1 matching over 7 bases. The CDR3 is made up of 15 amino acids. CDR1 SGHTA and CDR2 FQGNSA come from the germline V gene. Losses at the gene ends were 4 bases for V and 7 bases for J; bases not matched to a gene: 7. The CDR3 protein is CASSWDRVSNSPLHF. CDR3 DNA sequence: TGTGCCAGCAGCTGGGACAGAGTGAGCAATTCACCCCTCCACTTT.

The rearrangement joins TRBV13 to TRBJ2-2; 14 bases line up with TRBD2. CDR3 length equals 18 residues. Germline V gene sequence: CDR1 PRHDT, CDR2 FYEKMQ (reference sequence). V was clipped by 4 bases and J by 2 bases; unmatched bases: 6. Here the CDR3 reads CASSYLTSGGDNTGELFF. The CDR3 DNA sequence: TGTGCCAGCAGCTACCTGACTAGCGGGGGGGATAACACCGGGGAGCTGTTTTTT.

This clone appeared a single time. The chain carries TRBV12-3 or TRBV12-4 and TRBJ1-2, with D unresolved. Deletions cut 6 bases from V and 0 bases from J, with 8 bases between. CDR3 size: 13 residues. This chain's CDR3 is CASRQETNYGYTF. For the CDR3, the DNA is TGTGCCAGCAGGCAGGAAACTAACTATGGCTACACCTTC.

This chain links TRBV11-2 with TRBJ2-1; 7 bases are a match to TRBD2. The CDR3 is made up of 15 amino acids. Germline assignment: CDR1 SGHAT and CDR2 FQNNGV. With V trimmed by 5 bases and J by 4 bases, 8 bases remained unmatched. CDR3 nucleotides: TGTGCCAGCAGCCTAGGTGGGGAGGGTTACAATGAGCAGTTCTTC. Its translation is CASSLGGEGYNEQFF.

This chain uses TRBV19 with TRBJ2-2; TRBD1 aligns across 7 bases. The germline CDR1 and CDR2 sequences are LNHDA and SQIVND (reference sequence). J gave up 7 bases and V 3 bases, and 8 bases lay outside the gene matches. CDR3 length: 15 residues. The CDR3 protein is CASSIRGGANGELFF. In nucleotides, the CDR3 is TGTGCCAGTAGTATCAGAGGGGGCGCGAACGGGGAGCTGTTTTTT.

This clone was seen more than once but under ten times. V is TRBV19 and J is TRBJ1-6, with D perhaps TRBD1 (6 bases). Germline V gene data show CDR1 as LNHDA and CDR2 as SQIVND (reference sequence). The CDR3 extends over 16 amino acids. Trimming took off 3 bases at V and 6 bases at J, with 15 bases between the two ends. This CDR3 reads CASSIGTGNLNSPLHF. CDR3 bases: TGTGCCAGTAGTATTGGTACAGGGAACCTTAATTCACCCCTCCACTTT.

As DNA, the CDR3 is TGTGCCAGCAGCCAAAGCGACCCGGGTCTGTTAGGCTACACCTTC. This sequence encodes CASSQSDPGLLGYTF. This sequence joins TRBV3-1 (or the pseudogene TRBV3-2) and TRBJ1-2, with no clear D. Trimming pared 2 bases from V and 8 bases from J, leaving 18 bases between. The CDR3 runs to 15 residues. The germline CDR1 and CDR2 sequences are LGHDT and YNNKEL (reference sequence).

Remarks on this clone: Additional DNA sequences in this sample encode the identical CDR3. The chain uses TRBV7-3 and TRBJ2-1, with TRBD2 matching 13 bases. Germline lookup yields CDR1 SGHTA and CDR2 FQGTGA. The V gene end was trimmed by 2 bases and the J gene end by 4 bases; junction bases not matched to a gene: 2. CDR3 length: 16 residues. CDR3 residues: CASSLPLAGGYNEQFF. The CDR3 DNA is TGTGCCAGCAGCTTACCACTAGCGGGAGGGTACAATGAGCAGTTCTTC.

V usage is TRBV10-1 and J usage is TRBJ1-6; 8 nucleotides align to TRBD1. The CDR3 contains 16 residues. The V gene end was trimmed by 2 bases and the J gene end by 5 bases; junction bases not matched to a gene: 5. In germline, CDR1 is WNHNN, CDR2 SYGVQD (reference sequence). The DNA for the CDR3 is TGCGCCAGCAGTGAGCTGGACAGGGTAAATAATTCACCCCTCCACTTT. It yields the protein CASSELDRVNNSPLHF.

Ten or more counts support this clone. CDR3 DNA sequence: TGTGCCAGCAGCATTCAGGGTTTGTCGGATACGCAGTATTTT. This translates into CASSIQGLSDTQYF. V and J are TRBV9 and TRBJ2-3, with a possible D match to TRBD1 (5 bases). This CDR3 has 14 residues. V lost 4 bases to trimming and J lost 6 bases, with 15 bases between them. Germline V gene data show CDR1 as SGDLS and CDR2 as YYNGEE.

This clone was seen a few times. The J gene is TRBJ1-3, the V gene TRBV19; D is uncertain. Trimming pared 5 bases from V and 4 bases from J, leaving 15 bases between. The CDR3 spans 15 residues. From germline, CDR1 is LNHDA and CDR2 SQIVND (reference sequence). The chain's CDR3 is CASSGGSAEGNTIYF. CDR3 nucleotide sequence: TGTGCCAGTAGTGGCGGGTCCGCTGAAGGAAACACCATATATTTT.

The rearrangement uses TRBV24-1 and TRBJ2-3; perhaps TRBD2 as D (7 bases). V shed 0 bases and J shed 6 bases, with 15 bases lying between them. CDR1 is KGHDR and CDR2 is SFDVKD in the germline V gene. The CDR3 runs 16 residues. The CDR3, as DNA: TGTGCCACCAGTGATTTGCGCGGGGGCTCGGCGGATACGCAGTATTTT. Its protein product is CATSDLRGGSADTQYF.

The genes are TRBV28 and TRBJ2-1; D uncertain. The CDR3 sequence is 17 residues long. Germline lookup yields CDR1 MDHEN and CDR2 SYDVKM. V gave up 3 bases and J gave up 2 bases, with 17 bases separating them. The CDR3 DNA reads TGTGCCAGCAGTTTCCCGTCGGGTGGGTTGGCCTACAATGAGCAGTTCTTC. It yields the protein CASSFPSGGLAYNEQFF.

The CDR3 DNA follows: TGTGCCAGCAGCCAAGAGGGCGGGACTGAAGCTTTCTTT. This codes for CASSQEGGTEAFF. The V gene is TRBV3-1 (or the pseudogene TRBV3-2), the J gene TRBJ1-1; D not certain. V was clipped by 0 bases and J by 5 bases, with 7 bases between them. Germline CDR1 and CDR2: LGHDT and YNNKEL (reference sequence). This CDR3 has 13 amino acids.

The chain is built from TRBV7-2 and TRBJ2-7; possibly TRBD2 for D (6 bases). The V end was cut by 4 bases, the J end by 2 bases, with 15 bases between. The CDR3 is 15 residues long. Germline assignment: CDR1 SGHTA and CDR2 FQGNSA. The CDR3 spells CASSSTSTSTYEQYF. The DNA for the CDR3 is TGTGCCAGCAGCTCGACTAGTACGTCGACCTACGAGCAGTACTTC.

The chain's CDR3 is CASSQDRTSGPPGRFF. The CDR3 DNA sequence: TGCGCCAGCAGCCAAGATAGGACTAGCGGGCCCCCTGGGCGGTTCTTC. The V and J genes are TRBV4-1 and TRBJ2-1, with 11 bases matching TRBD2. V was pared by 0 bases and J by 15 bases, with 13 bases of the junction left unmatched. Germline CDR1 reads MGHRA; CDR2 reads YSYEKL. The CDR3 runs to 16 residues.

The rearrangement links TRBV28 to TRBJ2-7, with 9 bases matching TRBD2. The CDR3 covers 20 residues. CDR1 is MDHEN and CDR2 is SYDVKM in the germline V gene. The J segment lost 2 bases and the V segment lost 5 bases, leaving 22 bases of the junction unmatched. CDR3 amino acids: CASSTRVKFSGSLFPYEQYF. The CDR3 region has the DNA TGTGCCAGCAGTACTCGCGTTAAGTTTAGCGGGAGCTTGTTCCCCTACGAGCAGTACTTC.

The chain has TRBV7-2 and TRBJ2-7; D is possibly TRBD2 (5 bases). V lost 5 bases to trimming and J lost 0 bases, with 14 bases between them. In germline, CDR1 is SGHTA, CDR2 FQGNSA. The CDR3 has 15 amino acids. DNA of the CDR3: TGTGCCAGCAGCCCACCTAGCAGTAGCTCCTACGAGCAGTACTTC. Its protein is CASSPPSSSSYEQYF.

The chain has TRBV6-5 and TRBJ2-5, with 7 positions matching TRBD1. V trimming: 0 bases; J trimming: 7 bases; junction bases outside the gene matches: 5. The CDR3 spans 14 residues. Per germline, CDR1 MNHEY and CDR2 SVGAGI. CDR3 coding DNA: TGTGCCAGCAGTTACTCCGGGACAGAGAGGACCCAGTACTTC. Its translation: CASSYSGTERTQYF.

The V call is TRBV6-5, the J call TRBJ1-5, with D possibly TRBD1 on 5 matching bases. The V end was cut by 5 bases, the J end by 0 bases, with 11 bases between. CDR1 and CDR2 (germline): MNHEY, SVGAGI. The CDR3 is 15 residues long. Here the CDR3 DNA reads TGTGCCAGCAGTCCCGACAGTCATAGCAATCAGCCCCAGCATTTT. Encoded protein: CASSPDSHSNQPQHF.